This record looks at one TCR beta chain sequence and its context. Its target is not known. The CDR3 contains 14 residues. V lost 7 bases and J lost 4; bases outside the gene matches: 9. Germline CDR1 reads WSHSY; CDR2 reads SAAADI. This entry comes from a study of cytomegalovirus exposure and HLA in healthy donors. Study at large: Early released data comprised around 80 million unique TCRs from HLA-typed donors. General study results and limits: Later analysis associated a missense DCLRE1C variant with TCR beta V- and J-gene trimming. A highly shared variant cluster was judged a likely technical artifact. Accurate HLA-A and HLA-B prediction from TCR beta sequences was reported for most subjects.

The PCR was carried out with 60 Vbeta primers and 13 Jbeta primers. Clones were read by immunoSEQ multiplex PCR, and TCRdb kept only the in-frame ones, dropping some. The sample carries more than 150,000 clones, over 75% recorded once. The TCR comes from a woman in her twenties or thirties in good health and CMV-seronegative. Source material: PBMCs. The genes are TRBV10-2 and TRBJ2-7; 8 bases are shared with TRBD1. The CDR3 spells CASTTGNRGYEQYF. Written as DNA, the CDR3 is TGCGCCAGCACCACGGGAAACAGGGGGTACGAGCAGTACTTC.